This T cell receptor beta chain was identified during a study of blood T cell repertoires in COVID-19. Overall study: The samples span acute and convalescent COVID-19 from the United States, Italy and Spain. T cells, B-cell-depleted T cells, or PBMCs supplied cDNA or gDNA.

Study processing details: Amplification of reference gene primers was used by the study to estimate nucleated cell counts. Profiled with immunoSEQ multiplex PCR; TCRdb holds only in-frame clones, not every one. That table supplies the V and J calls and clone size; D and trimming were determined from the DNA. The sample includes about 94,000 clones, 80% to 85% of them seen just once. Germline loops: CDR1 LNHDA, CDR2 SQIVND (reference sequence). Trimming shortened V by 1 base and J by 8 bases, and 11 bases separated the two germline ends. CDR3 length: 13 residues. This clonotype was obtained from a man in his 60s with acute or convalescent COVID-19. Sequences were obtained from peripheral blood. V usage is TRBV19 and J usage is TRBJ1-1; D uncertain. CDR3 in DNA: TGTGCCAGTAGTATAGGTTCCGGGTCGGAAGCTTTCTTT. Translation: CASSIGSGSEAFF.